The 3 T cell receptor beta chains below were found in one sample sequenced in a study of blood T cell repertoires in COVID-19. Produced via immunoSEQ multiplex PCR; TCRdb's table is partial and in-frame only. Altogether about 400,000 clones are present, roughly 89% being singletons, with the ten largest covering roughly a tenth. The source material was PBMCs or T cells enriched from blood (not recorded which). The origin of the receptors is a woman aged 45-60 years who had recovered from COVID-19.

The rearrangement uses TRBV30 and TRBJ1-6, with D possibly matching TRBD1 (6 bases). The CDR3 loop spans 13 amino acids. Germline values: CDR1 GTSNPN, CDR2 SVGIG (reference sequence). V gave up 5 bases and J gave up 13 bases, with 18 bases separating them. This chain's CDR3 is CAWAQQGIIPLHF. CDR3 nucleotide sequence: TGTGCCTGGGCCCAACAGGGTATAATTCCCCTCCACTTT.

The chain carries TRBV5-6 and TRBJ1-1, with 8 bases that match TRBD1. After removal of 4 bases from V and 0 bases from J, the junction contained 11 bases not matched to a gene. CDR3 length equals 17 residues. The germline V gene has CDR1 SGHDT and CDR2 YYEEEE. In DNA, the CDR3 is TGTGCCAGCAGCCGACGACGGACAGGGCTATTGAACACTGAAGCTTTCTTT. Protein sequence: CASSRRRTGLLNTEAFF.

This sequence joins TRBV4-2 and TRBJ2-5, with 10 bases fitting TRBD1. V was pared by 0 bases and J by 2 bases, with 15 bases of the junction left unmatched. The V gene's germline CDR1 is LGHNA and CDR2 YNFKEQ. The CDR3 contains 20 residues. Here the CDR3 DNA reads TGTGCCAGCAGCCAAGATCTCTGGACAGGGGGTGGATACTTGCAAGAGACCCAGTACTTC. Amino acids: CASSQDLWTGGGYLQETQYF.